The clone carrying this T cell receptor (beta chain) was recorded once. Its antigen is still unknown. Libraries were prepared by immunoSEQ multiplex PCR; TCRdb keeps only in-frame clonotypes and omits some of them. This sample has 110,000 or so clones, with 90% found just once. The time point denotes: week 11, during vaccination. Every single dose of the vaccine, 300 ug of mutant IDH1 20-mer peptide, came with topical imiquimod. Each tumor in the donors was a new WHO grade 3 or 4 astrocytoma, IDH1-mutant and ATRX-lost. This entry comes from a study of a mutant IDH1 vaccine in newly diagnosed glioma. For the study at large: The study started vaccination 4-6 weeks after radiotherapy alone, or with temozolomide cycles. The treated population exhibited a male proportion of about 60%, a female proportion of roughly 40%, and a mean age of around 40 years.

V was pared by 5 bases and J by 8 bases, with 13 bases of the junction left unmatched. The CDR3 loop spans 16 amino acids. Germline V gene sequence: CDR1 SGHVS, CDR2 FNYEAQ. The sample was PBMCs, taken from a glioma patient whose treatment included an IDH1 peptide vaccine. This chain uses TRBV7-6 with TRBJ1-4; 8 positions agree with TRBD1. The sequence was obtained from a woman aged 50 to 60 with glioma. The CDR3 DNA sequence: TGTGCCAGCAGCAAAATGACCAGGGGGCGAGACGAAAAACTGTTTTTT. Amino acid sequence: CASSKMTRGRDEKLFF. Drawing the rest from reference TRBV7-6 and TRBJ1-4, the complete variable domain is GAGVSQSPRYKVTKRGQDVALRCDPISGHVSLYWYRQALGQGPEFLTYFNYEAQQDKSGLPNDRFSAERPEGSISTLTIQRTEQRDSAMYRCASSKMTRGRDEKLFFGSGTQLSVL.